These 14 T cell receptor beta chains share one sample of origin, sequenced in a study of blood T cell repertoires in COVID-19 (dated by TCRdb to the early 2020s). Libraries came from the immunoSEQ multiplex PCR assay. Imported from immuneACCESS, the table was reduced by TCRdb to in-frame sequences with V and J called. These copies leave out some clones; in studies compared against another copy, an unresolved V gene accounts for under half, and the cause of the remainder is not known. This sample has hundreds of thousands of clones in its table, and about 86% of those were observed once. Approximately 4.5% of the sample lies in the top ten. Sequenced: PBMCs or T cells enriched from blood (not recorded which). The receptor set was obtained from a young man with acute COVID-19.

The rearrangement joins TRBV27 to TRBJ1-2, with 7 positions matching TRBD1. This CDR3 contains 13 residues. Per germline, CDR1 MNHEY and CDR2 SMNVEV (reference sequence). V gave up 6 bases and J gave up 7 bases; unmatched junction bases: 8. CDR3 protein: CASSLNRGGGYTF. DNA of the CDR3: TGTGCCAGCAGCCTCAACAGGGGTGGTGGCTACACCTTC.

V is TRBV5-4 and J is TRBJ1-4; 8 bases line up with TRBD1. Germline V gives CDR1 SGHNT, CDR2 YYREEE (reference sequence). V lost 2 bases to trimming and J lost 8 bases; unmatched junction nucleotides: 5. This CDR3 has 14 amino acids. CDR3 sequence (DNA): TGTGCCAGCAGCTTTACAGGGGGGGAAGAAAAACTGTTTTTT. This sequence encodes CASSFTGGEEKLFF.

This rearrangement joins TRBV20-1 to TRBJ2-1; 9 bases match TRBD1. The J segment lost 6 bases and the V segment lost 3 bases, leaving 12 bases of the junction unmatched. CDR1 is DFQATT and CDR2 is SNEGSKA in the germline V gene (reference sequence). This CDR3 contains 16 residues. Here the CDR3 reads CSASHHGTGYSNEQFF. CDR3 in DNA: TGCAGTGCTAGTCATCACGGGACAGGGTATAGCAATGAGCAGTTCTTC.

The genes are TRBV29-1 and TRBJ2-1; TRBD2 matches 11 bases. Unmatched junction bases numbered 7, after V lost 7 bases and J lost 2 bases. From germline, CDR1 is SQVTM and CDR2 ANQGSEA. There are 15 residues in the CDR3. This CDR3 is CSGRTSGLPYNEQFF. The CDR3 region has the DNA TGCAGCGGTCGGACTAGCGGGCTCCCCTACAATGAGCAGTTCTTC.

This chain connects TRBV6-2 or TRBV6-3 to TRBJ2-5; 7 bases are shared with TRBD2. The CDR3 length is 15 residues. Looked up from germline, CDR1 is MNHEY and CDR2 is SVGEGT. J gave up 3 bases and V 1 base, and 5 bases lay outside the gene matches. DNA of the CDR3: TGTGCCAGCAGTTACTATGCCCTAGCGGAAGAGACCCAGTACTTC. It yields the protein CASSYYALAEETQYF.

J is TRBJ2-1 and V is TRBV28; 13 positions agree with TRBD2. After removal of 6 bases from V and 7 bases from J, the junction contained 6 bases not matched to a gene. Germline-derived CDR1 and CDR2 are MDHEN and SYDVKM. The CDR3 sequence is 15 residues long. CDR3 bases: TGTGCCAGCAGGACTACTAGCGGGGGGGCGAATGAGCAGTTCTTC. This codes for CASRTTSGGANEQFF.

This rearrangement joins TRBV11-2 to TRBJ2-4; TRBD1 agrees at 7 bases. The CDR3 contains 13 residues. V lost 10 bases to trimming and J lost 3 bases; unmatched junction nucleotides: 6. Germline assignment: CDR1 SGHAT and CDR2 FQNNGV. CDR3 amino acids: CATVGTDKNIQYF. The CDR3 nucleotides are TGTGCCACTGTTGGGACAGACAAAAACATTCAGTACTTC.

The chain links TRBV6-1 to TRBJ2-1; 11 nucleotides align to TRBD2. CDR1 MNHNS and CDR2 SASEGT come from the germline V gene. V was pared by 8 bases and J by 4 bases, with 10 bases of the junction left unmatched. The CDR3 consists of 16 residues. CDR3 nucleotide sequence: TGTGCCAGCTGTGCCACCGGGACTAGCGGATACAATGAGCAGTTCTTC. Its translation: CASCATGTSGYNEQFF.

The rearrangement joins TRBV3-1 (or the pseudogene TRBV3-2) to TRBJ1-2; the match to TRBD1 covers 10 bases. The germline V gene encodes CDR1 LGHDT and CDR2 YNNKEL (reference sequence). V was clipped by 0 bases and J by 4 bases; unmatched bases: 8. CDR3 length: 17 amino acids. DNA for the CDR3: TGTGCCAGCAGCCAAGAGGACAGGGGGGTCCGAACCTATGGCTACACCTTC. Its translation is CASSQEDRGVRTYGYTF.

The chain has TRBV12-3 or TRBV12-4 and TRBJ2-1, with a tentative D call TRBD1 (6 bases). The CDR3 covers 12 residues. The V gene lost 8 bases and the J gene lost 4 bases, with 9 bases spanning the gap. CDR3 DNA: TGTGCCAGCGGGGACACATACAATGAGCAGTTCTTC. This sequence encodes CASGDTYNEQFF.

The chain is built from TRBV24-1 and TRBJ2-5; D is possibly TRBD2 (6 bases). The CDR3 covers 13 residues. Germline V gene data show CDR1 as KGHDR and CDR2 as SFDVKD. Trimming removed 6 bases from V and 7 bases from J, with 14 bases in between. DNA for the CDR3: TGTGCCACCAGTTCCGGGAGCGACGGGACCCAGTACTTC. It encodes CATSSGSDGTQYF.

The chain combines TRBV5-8 with TRBJ2-1; 9 nucleotides align to TRBD1. The junction had 9 bases not matched to a gene; V was cut back by 0 bases and J by 8 bases. This CDR3 comprises 16 residues. Germline CDR1 SGHTS, CDR2 YDEGEE. In DNA, the CDR3 is TGTGCCAGCAGCTTGGCTAGGACAGGGGTTTCGGATGAGCAGTTCTTC. Its protein is CASSLARTGVSDEQFF.

This clone has a handful of counts. The CDR3 DNA sequence: TGCGCCAGCAGGGTGATAGGGGTTAATGAAAAACTGTTTTTT. Protein sequence: CASRVIGVNEKLFF. The V gene is TRBV4-3, the J gene TRBJ1-4; tentative D call: TRBD1 (5 bases). Germline V gene sequence: CDR1 LGHNA, CDR2 YSLEER. Deletions cut 6 bases from V and 4 bases from J, with 12 bases between. The CDR3 extends over 14 amino acids.

The V gene is TRBV19, the J gene TRBJ2-4, with 12 bases lining up with TRBD2. V trimming: 4 bases; J trimming: 3 bases; junction bases outside the gene matches: 10. CDR1 is LNHDA, CDR2 SQIVND, per germline (reference sequence). The CDR3 extends over 18 amino acids. CDR3: CASSSSSGGGGGKNIQYF. The CDR3 bases are TGTGCCAGTAGTAGTTCTAGCGGGGGGGGCGGGGGCAAAAACATTCAGTACTTC.